The 12 T cell receptor beta chains listed next were all sequenced from one sample in a study of blood T cell repertoires in COVID-19. Clones were sequenced by immunoSEQ multiplex PCR, and TCRdb holds only the in-frame ones, with some missing. The sample shows 35,000 to 40,000 clones, roughly 84% of them seen only once. Material for sequencing was peripheral blood. Every receptor here comes from a man in his 70s with active COVID-19.

The rearrangement uses TRBV14 and TRBJ2-7; TRBD2 matches at 7 bases. CDR1 SGHDN and CDR2 FVKESK come from the germline V gene. This CDR3 contains 15 residues. With 0 bases clipped from V and 2 bases from J, the junction kept 4 bases outside the gene matches. Here the CDR3 reads CASSQERGWTYEQYF. CDR3 DNA sequence: TGTGCCAGCAGCCAAGAGCGGGGGTGGACCTACGAGCAGTACTTC.

V gene TRBV30 combines with J gene TRBJ2-5; D is uncertain. Trimming shortened V by 3 bases and J by 4 bases, and 12 bases separated the two germline ends. The CDR3 totals 13 residues. CDR1 GTSNPN and CDR2 SVGIG come from the germline V gene (reference sequence). The CDR3 DNA sequence: TGTGCCTGGAGACCCCCCGCGCCAGAGACCCAGTACTTC. Translation: CAWRPPAPETQYF.

The chain joins TRBV7-9 to TRBJ1-2; 8 bases agree with TRBD1. The V gene end was trimmed by 6 bases and the J gene end by 8 bases; junction bases not matched to a gene: 8. Germline CDR1 and CDR2: SEHNR and FQNEAQ (reference sequence). CDR3 length equals 13 residues. The CDR3 region is CASSLTGVDGYTF. CDR3 bases: TGTGCCAGCAGTTTGACAGGGGTCGACGGCTACACCTTC.

The chain joins TRBV7-2 to TRBJ2-5; possible D gene TRBD1, 5 bases. Per germline, CDR1 SGHTA and CDR2 FQGNSA. This CDR3 has 13 amino acids. V lost 5 bases to trimming and J lost 5 bases, with 12 bases between them. The DNA of the CDR3 is TGTGCCAGCAGCCCCAGGGTGAGGGAGACCCAGTACTTC. It specifies CASSPRVRETQYF.

This clone was seen a single time. J is TRBJ1-5 and V is TRBV7-2; D gene unclear. Per the germline V gene, CDR1 is SGHTA and CDR2 is FQGNSA. The V gene lost 1 base and the J gene lost 7 bases, with 14 bases spanning the gap. This CDR3 has 15 amino acids. CDR3: CASSLGQLTGQPQHF. The CDR3 coding sequence is TGTGCCAGCAGCTTAGGCCAACTAACGGGGCAGCCCCAGCATTTT.

V gene TRBV18 combines with J gene TRBJ1-2; D unresolved. Germline-derived CDR1 and CDR2 are KGHSH and LQKENI. V shed 2 bases and J shed 1 base, with 8 bases lying between them. The length of the CDR3 is 14 residues. The CDR3 sequence: CASSPTANNYGYTF. In DNA form, the CDR3 reads TGTGCCAGCTCACCAACAGCCAATAACTATGGCTACACCTTC.

The chain recombines TRBV10-3 with TRBJ2-7; TRBD1 matches 9 bases. The CDR3 is 16 residues long. Per the germline V gene, CDR1 is ENHRY and CDR2 is SYGVKD. V lost 7 bases, J lost 0 bases, and 10 bases stayed unmatched. CDR3 protein: CAITPSGQGSSYEQYF. CDR3 in DNA: TGTGCCATCACCCCCAGCGGACAGGGGAGCTCCTACGAGCAGTACTTC.

CDR3 sequence: CASLLPLAGGPGEVNEQFF. The DNA for the CDR3 is TGTGCCAGCCTCCTCCCGTTAGCGGGAGGCCCGGGGGAGGTCAATGAGCAGTTCTTC. This chain joins TRBV28 and TRBJ2-1, with 10 nucleotides matching TRBD2. V lost 8 bases and J lost 6; bases outside the gene matches: 22. In germline, CDR1 is MDHEN, CDR2 SYDVKM. The CDR3 loop spans 19 amino acids.

V is TRBV19 and J is TRBJ1-5; 7 nucleotides agree with TRBD1. Germline CDR1 reads LNHDA; CDR2 reads SQIVND (reference sequence). Germline trimming cut 5 bases from V and 6 bases from J; bases unmatched to any gene: 7. This CDR3 has 14 residues. CDR3 sequence (DNA): TGTGCCAGTAGTCAAAACAGGGGAGGTCAGCCCCAGCATTTT. Translated, it gives CASSQNRGGQPQHF.

This chain joins TRBV28 and TRBJ1-5, with a weak D call TRBD1 (5 bases). The length of the CDR3 is 15 residues. Germline CDR1 and CDR2: MDHEN and SYDVKM. V was cut by 8 bases and J by 3 bases, with 17 bases left in between. In DNA, the CDR3 is TGTGCCAGCTGTGGTTTGGGGCCGTACAATCAGCCCCAGCATTTT. Its protein is CASCGLGPYNQPQHF.

The rearrangement joins TRBV19 to TRBJ2-7; 9 positions match TRBD1. The CDR3 has 15 residues. Germline-derived CDR1 and CDR2 are LNHDA and SQIVND (reference sequence). V gave up 3 bases and J gave up 6 bases; unmatched junction bases: 9. CDR3 sequence (DNA): TGTGCCAGTAGTATTAACCGGGACAGGGCTTCCGAGCAGTACTTC. Its translation: CASSINRDRASEQYF.

A few counts support this clone. The genes are TRBV28 and TRBJ2-6; D is ambiguous. Germline V lookup: CDR1 MDHEN, CDR2 SYDVKM. The CDR3 length is 15 residues. Deletions cut 5 bases from V and 0 bases from J, with 8 bases between. The CDR3 reads CASSLFSSGANVLTF. DNA of the CDR3: TGTGCCAGCAGTCTCTTCTCCTCTGGGGCCAACGTCCTGACTTTC.